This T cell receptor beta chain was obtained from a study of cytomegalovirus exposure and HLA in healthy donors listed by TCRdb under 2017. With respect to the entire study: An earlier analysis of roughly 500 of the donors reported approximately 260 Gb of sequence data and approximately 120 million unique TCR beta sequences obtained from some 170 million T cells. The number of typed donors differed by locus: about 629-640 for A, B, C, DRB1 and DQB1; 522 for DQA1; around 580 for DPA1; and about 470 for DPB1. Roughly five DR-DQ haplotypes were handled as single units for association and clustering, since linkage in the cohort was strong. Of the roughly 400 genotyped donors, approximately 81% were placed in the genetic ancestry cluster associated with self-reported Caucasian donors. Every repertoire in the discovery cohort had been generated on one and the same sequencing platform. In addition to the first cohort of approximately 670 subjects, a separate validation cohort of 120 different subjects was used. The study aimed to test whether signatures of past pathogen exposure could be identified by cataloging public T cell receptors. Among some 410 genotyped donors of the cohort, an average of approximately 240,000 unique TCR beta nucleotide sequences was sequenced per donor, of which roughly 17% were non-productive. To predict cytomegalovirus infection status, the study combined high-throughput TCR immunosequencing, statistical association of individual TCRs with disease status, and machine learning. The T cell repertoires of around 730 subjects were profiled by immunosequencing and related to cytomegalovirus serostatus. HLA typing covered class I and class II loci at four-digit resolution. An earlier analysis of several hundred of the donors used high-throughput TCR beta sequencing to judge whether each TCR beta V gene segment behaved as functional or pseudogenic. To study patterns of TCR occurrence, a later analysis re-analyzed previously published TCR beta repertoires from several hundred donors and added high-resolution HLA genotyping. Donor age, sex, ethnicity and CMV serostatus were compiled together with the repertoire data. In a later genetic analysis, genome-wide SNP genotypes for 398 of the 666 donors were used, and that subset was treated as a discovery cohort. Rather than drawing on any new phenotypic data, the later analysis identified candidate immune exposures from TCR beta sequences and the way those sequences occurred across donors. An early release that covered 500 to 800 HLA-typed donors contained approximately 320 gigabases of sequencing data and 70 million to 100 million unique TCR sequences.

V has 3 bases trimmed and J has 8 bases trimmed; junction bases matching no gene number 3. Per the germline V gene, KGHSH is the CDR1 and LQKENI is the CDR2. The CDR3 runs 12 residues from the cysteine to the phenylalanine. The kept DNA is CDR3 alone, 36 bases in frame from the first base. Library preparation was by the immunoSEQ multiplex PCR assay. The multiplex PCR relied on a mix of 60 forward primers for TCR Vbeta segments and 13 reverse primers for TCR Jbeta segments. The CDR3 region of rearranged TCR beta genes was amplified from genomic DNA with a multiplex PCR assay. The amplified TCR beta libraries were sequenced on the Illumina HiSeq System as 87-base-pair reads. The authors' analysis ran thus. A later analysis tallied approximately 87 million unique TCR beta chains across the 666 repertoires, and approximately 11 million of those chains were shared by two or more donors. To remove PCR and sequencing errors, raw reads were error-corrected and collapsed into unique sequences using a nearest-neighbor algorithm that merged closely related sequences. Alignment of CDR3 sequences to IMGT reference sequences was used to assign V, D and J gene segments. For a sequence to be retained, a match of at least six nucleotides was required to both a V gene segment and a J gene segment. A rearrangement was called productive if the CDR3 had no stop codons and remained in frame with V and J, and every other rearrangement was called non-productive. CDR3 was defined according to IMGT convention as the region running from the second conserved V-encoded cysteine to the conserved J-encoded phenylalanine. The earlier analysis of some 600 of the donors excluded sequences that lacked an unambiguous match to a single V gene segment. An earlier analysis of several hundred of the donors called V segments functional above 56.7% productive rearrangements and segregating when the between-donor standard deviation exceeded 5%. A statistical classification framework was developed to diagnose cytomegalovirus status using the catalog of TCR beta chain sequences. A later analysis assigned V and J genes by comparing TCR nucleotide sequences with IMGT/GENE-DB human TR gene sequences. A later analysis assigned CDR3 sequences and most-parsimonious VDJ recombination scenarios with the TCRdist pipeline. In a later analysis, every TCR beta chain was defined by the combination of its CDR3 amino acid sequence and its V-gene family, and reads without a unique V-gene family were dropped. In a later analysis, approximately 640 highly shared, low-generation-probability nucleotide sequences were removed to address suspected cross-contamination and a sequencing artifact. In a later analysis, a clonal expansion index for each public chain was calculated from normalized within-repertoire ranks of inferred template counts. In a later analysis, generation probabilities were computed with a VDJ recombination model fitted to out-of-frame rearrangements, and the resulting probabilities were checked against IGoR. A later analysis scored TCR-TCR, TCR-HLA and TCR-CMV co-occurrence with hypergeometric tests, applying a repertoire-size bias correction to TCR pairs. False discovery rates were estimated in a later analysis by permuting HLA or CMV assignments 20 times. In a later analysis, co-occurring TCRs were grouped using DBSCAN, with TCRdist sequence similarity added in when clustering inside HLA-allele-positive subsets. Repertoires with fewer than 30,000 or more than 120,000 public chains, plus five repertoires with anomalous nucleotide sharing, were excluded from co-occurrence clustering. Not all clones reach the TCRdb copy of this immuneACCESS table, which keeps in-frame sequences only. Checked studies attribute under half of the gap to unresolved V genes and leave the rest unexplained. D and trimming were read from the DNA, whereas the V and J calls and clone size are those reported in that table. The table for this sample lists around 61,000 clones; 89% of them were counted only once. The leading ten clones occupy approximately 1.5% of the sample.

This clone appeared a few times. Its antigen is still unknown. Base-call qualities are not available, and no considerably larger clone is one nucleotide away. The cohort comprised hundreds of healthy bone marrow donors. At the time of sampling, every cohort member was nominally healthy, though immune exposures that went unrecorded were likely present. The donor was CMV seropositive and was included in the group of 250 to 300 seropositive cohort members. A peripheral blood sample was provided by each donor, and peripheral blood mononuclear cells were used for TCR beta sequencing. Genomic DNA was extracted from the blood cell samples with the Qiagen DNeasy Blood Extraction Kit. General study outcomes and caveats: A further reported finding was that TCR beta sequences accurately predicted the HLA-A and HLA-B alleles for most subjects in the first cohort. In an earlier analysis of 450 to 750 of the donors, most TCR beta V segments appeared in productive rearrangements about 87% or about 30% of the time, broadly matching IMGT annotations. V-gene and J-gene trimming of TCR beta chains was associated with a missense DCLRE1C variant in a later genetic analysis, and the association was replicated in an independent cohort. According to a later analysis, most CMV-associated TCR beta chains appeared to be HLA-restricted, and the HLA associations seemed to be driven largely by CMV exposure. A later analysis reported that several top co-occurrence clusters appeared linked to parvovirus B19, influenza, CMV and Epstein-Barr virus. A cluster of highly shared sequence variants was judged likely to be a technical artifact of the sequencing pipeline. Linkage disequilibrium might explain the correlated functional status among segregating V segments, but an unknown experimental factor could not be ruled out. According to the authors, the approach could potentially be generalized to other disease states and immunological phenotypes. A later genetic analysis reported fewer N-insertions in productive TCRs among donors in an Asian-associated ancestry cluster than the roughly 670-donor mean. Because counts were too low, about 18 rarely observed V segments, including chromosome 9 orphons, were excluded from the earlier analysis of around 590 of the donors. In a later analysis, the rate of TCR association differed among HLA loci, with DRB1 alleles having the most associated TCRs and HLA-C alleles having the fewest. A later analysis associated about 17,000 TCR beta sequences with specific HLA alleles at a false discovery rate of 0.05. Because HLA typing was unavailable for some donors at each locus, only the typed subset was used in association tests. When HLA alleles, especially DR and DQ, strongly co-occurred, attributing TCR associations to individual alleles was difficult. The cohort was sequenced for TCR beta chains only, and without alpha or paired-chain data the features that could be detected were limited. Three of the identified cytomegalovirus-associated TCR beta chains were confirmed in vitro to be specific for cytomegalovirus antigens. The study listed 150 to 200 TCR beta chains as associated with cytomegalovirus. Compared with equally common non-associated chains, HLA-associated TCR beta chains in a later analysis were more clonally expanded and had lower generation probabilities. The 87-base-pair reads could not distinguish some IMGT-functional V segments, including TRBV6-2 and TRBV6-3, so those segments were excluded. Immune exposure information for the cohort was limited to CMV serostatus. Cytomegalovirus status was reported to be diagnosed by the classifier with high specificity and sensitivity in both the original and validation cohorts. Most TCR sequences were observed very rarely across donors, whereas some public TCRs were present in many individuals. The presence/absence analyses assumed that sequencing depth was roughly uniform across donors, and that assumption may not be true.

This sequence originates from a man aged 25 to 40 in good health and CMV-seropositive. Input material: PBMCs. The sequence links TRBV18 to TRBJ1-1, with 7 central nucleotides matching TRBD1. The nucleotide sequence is TGTGCCAGCTCACCCGGGACAGCCGAAGCTTTCTTT. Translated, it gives CASSPGTAEAFF.